The TCR beta chain described here comes from a study of T cells after somatic rescue of genetic block. TCRdb keeps only in-frame clones here, not all; method: immunoSEQ multiplex PCR. The repertoire consists of tens of thousands of clones, with approximately 91% occurring once and the leading ten covering approximately 2.9%. CDR3 length: 15 amino acids. CDR1 and CDR2 from the germline V gene are PRHDT and FYEKMQ (reference sequence). The trim removed 2 bases at V and 2 bases at J, leaving 3 bases unmatched. This TCR derives from a man aged 30-40 years. V gene TRBV13 combines with J gene TRBJ2-1; 7 nucleotides agree with TRBD2. The sample was peripheral blood mononuclear cells (PBMCs). The CDR3 is CASSLSGTTYNEQFF. In DNA form, the CDR3 reads TGTGCCAGCAGCTTAAGCGGGACTACCTACAATGAGCAGTTCTTC.